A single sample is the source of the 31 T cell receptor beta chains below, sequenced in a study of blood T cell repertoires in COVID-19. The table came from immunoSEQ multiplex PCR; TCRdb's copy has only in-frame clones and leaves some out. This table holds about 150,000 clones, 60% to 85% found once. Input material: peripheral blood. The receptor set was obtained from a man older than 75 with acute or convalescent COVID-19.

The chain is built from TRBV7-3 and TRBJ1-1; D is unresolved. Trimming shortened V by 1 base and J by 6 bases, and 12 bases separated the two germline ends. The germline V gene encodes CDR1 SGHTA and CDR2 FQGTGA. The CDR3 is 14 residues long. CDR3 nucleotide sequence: TGTGCCAGCAGCTTAATGGCGGGAAGCCCTGAAGCTTTCTTT. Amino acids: CASSLMAGSPEAFF.

CDR3 sequence reads: CASSRRDREYGYTF. The CDR3 bases are TGTGCCAGCAGCCGCCGGGACAGGGAGTATGGCTACACCTTC. The V and J genes are TRBV6-1 and TRBJ1-2; the match to TRBD1 covers 9 bases. The germline V gene encodes CDR1 MNHNS and CDR2 SASEGT. The CDR3 runs to 14 residues. The J segment lost 5 bases and the V segment lost 6 bases, leaving 7 bases of the junction unmatched.

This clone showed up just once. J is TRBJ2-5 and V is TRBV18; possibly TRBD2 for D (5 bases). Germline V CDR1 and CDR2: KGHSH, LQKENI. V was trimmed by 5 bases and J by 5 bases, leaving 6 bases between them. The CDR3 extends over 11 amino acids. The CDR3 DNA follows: TGTGCCAGCTCATCGGGGGAGACCCAGTACTTC. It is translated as CASSSGETQYF.

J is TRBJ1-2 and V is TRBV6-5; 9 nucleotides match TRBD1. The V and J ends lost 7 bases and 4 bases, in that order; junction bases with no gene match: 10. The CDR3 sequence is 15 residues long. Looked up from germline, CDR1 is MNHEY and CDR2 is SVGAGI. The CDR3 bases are TGTGCCAGCATGCCGGGACAGGGAAATAGCTATGGCTACACCTTC. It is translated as CASMPGQGNSYGYTF.

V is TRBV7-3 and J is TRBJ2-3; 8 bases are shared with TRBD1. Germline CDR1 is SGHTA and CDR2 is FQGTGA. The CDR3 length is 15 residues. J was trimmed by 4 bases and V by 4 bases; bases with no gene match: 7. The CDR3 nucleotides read TGTGCCAGCAGCTCTGAGCAGGGGGCGGCAGATACGCAGTATTTT. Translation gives CASSSEQGAADTQYF.

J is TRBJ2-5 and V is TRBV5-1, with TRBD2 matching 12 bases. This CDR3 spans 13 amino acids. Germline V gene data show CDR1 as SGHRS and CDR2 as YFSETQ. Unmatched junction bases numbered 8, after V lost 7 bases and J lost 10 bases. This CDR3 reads CASGRLAGAIQYF. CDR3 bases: TGCGCCAGCGGCCGACTAGCGGGGGCCATCCAGTACTTC.

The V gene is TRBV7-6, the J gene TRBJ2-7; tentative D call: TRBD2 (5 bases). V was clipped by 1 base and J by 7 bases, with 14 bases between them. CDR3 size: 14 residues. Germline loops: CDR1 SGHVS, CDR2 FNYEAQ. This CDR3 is CASSLGAGEGEQYV. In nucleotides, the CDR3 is TGTGCCAGCAGCTTAGGGGCGGGCGAAGGAGAGCAGTACGTC.

CDR3 protein: CASSRQGAVNTEAFF. In DNA form, the CDR3 reads TGTGCCAGCAGCCGGCAGGGGGCAGTGAACACTGAAGCTTTCTTT. The chain has TRBV4-2 and TRBJ1-1; TRBD1 agrees at 8 bases. V gave up 4 bases and J gave up 0 bases; unmatched junction bases: 4. The germline V gene has CDR1 LGHNA and CDR2 YNFKEQ. This CDR3 is 15 amino acids long.

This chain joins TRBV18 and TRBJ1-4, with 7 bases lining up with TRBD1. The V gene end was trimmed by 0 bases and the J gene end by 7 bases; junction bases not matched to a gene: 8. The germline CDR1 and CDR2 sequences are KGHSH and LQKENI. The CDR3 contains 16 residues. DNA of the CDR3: TGTGCCAGCTCACCACCCCTCCGGGACAGTCGTGAAAAACTGTTTTTT. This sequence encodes CASSPPLRDSREKLFF.

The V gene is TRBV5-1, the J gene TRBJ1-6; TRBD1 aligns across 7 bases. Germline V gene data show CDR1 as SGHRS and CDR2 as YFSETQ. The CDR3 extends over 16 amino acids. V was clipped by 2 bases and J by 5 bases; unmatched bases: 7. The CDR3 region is CASSLQGNLDNSPLHF. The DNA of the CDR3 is TGCGCCAGCAGCTTACAGGGGAACCTGGATAATTCACCCCTCCACTTT.

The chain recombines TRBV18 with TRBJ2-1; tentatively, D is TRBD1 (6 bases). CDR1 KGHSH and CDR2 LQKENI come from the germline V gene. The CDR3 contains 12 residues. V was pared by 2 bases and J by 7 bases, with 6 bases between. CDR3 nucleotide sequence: TGTGCCAGCTCACCAGACAGGAATGAGCAGTTCTTC. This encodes CASSPDRNEQFF.

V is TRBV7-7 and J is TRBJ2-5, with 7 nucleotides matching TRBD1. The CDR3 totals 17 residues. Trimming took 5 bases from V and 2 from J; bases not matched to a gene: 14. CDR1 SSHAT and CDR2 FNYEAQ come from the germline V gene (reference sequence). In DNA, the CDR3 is TGTGCCAGCAGCCCTCGACAGGGTCTTAAGGAGCAAGAGACCCAGTACTTC. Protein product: CASSPRQGLKEQETQYF. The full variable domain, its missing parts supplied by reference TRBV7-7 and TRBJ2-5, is GAGVSQSPRYKVTKRGQDVTLRCDPISSHATLYWYQQALGQGPEFLTYFNYEAQPDKSGLPSDRFSAERPEGSISTLTIQRTEQRDSAMYRCASSPRQGLKEQETQYFGPGTRLLVL.

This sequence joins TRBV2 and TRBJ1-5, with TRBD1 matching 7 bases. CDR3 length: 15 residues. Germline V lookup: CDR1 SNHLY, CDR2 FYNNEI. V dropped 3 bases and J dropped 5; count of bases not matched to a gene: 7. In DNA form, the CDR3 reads TGTGCCAGCAGTGATTTGGGACAGCTATATCAGCCCCAGCATTTT. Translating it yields CASSDLGQLYQPQHF.

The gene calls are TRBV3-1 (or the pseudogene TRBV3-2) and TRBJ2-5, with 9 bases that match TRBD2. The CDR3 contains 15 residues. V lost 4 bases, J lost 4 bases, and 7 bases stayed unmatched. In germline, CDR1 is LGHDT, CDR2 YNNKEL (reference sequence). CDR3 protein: CASSLTGLAGETQYF. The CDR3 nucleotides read TGTGCCAGCAGCCTAACGGGACTAGCCGGAGAGACCCAGTACTTC.

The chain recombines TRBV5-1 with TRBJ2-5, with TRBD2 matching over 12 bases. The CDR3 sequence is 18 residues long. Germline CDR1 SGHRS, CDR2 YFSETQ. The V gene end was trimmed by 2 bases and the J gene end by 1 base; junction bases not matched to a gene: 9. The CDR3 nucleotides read TGCGCCAGCAGCTTTCTAGCGGGGGGGCCCATCATCCAAGAGACCCAGTACTTC. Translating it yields CASSFLAGGPIIQETQYF.

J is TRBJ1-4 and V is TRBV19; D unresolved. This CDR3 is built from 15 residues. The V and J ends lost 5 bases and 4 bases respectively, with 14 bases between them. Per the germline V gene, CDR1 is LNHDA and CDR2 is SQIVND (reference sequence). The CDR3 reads CASSALTASNEKLFF. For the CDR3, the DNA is TGTGCCAGTAGTGCGTTGACGGCTAGTAATGAAAAACTGTTTTTT.

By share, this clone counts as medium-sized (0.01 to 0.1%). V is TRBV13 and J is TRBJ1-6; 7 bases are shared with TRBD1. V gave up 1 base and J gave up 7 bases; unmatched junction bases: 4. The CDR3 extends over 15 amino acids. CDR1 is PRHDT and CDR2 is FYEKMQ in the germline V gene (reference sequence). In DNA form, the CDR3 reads TGTGCCAGCAGCTTAGAGGGGGCTGGCAATTCACCCCTCCACTTT. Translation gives CASSLEGAGNSPLHF.

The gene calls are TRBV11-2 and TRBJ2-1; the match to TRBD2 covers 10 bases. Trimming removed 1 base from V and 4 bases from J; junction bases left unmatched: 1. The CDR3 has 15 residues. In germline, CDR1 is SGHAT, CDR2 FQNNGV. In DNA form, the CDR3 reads TGTGCCAGCAGCTTAGTACTAGCGGGGTACAATGAGCAGTTCTTC. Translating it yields CASSLVLAGYNEQFF.

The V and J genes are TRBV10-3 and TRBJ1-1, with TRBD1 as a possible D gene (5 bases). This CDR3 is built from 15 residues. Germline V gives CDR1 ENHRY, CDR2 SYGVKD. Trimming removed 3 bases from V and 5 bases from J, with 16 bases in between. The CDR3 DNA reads TGTGCCATCAGTGATTTGTCGTTGGGGCGGACTGAAGCTTTCTTT. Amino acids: CAISDLSLGRTEAFF.

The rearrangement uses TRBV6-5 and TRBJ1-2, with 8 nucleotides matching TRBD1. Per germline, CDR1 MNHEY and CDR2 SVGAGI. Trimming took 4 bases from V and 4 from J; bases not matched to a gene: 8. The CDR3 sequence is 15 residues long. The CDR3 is CASSSGQGPRYGYTF. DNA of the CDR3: TGTGCCAGCAGTTCCGGACAGGGACCTCGCTATGGCTACACCTTC.

In DNA form, the CDR3 reads TGCAGTGCTAGTTTCGGGGGTCGGGAGTATGGCTACACCTTC. Encoded protein: CSASFGGREYGYTF. This sequence joins TRBV20-1 and TRBJ1-2; TRBD1 is a possible D gene (5 bases). The germline gives CDR1 DFQATT, CDR2 SNEGSKA (reference sequence). The CDR3 spans 14 residues. Deletions cut 3 bases from V and 5 bases from J, with 16 bases between.

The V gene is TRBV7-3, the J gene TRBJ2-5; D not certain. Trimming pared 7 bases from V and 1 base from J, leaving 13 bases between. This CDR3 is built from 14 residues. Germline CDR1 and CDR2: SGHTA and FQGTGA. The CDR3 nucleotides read TGTGCCAGCAAAAGCTATGCGTTCCAAGAGACCCAGTACTTC. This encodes CASKSYAFQETQYF.

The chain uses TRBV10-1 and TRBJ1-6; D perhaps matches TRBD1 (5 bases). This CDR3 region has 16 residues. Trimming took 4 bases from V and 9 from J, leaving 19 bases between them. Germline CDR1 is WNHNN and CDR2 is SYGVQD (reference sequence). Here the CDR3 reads CASSGPGLGEGSPLHF. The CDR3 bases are TGCGCCAGCAGTGGCCCCGGCTTAGGGGAAGGTTCACCCCTCCACTTT.

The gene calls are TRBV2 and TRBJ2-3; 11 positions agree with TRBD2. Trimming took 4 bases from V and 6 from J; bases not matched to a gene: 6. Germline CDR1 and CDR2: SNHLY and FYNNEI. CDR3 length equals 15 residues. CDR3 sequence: CASSAQLAGVDTQYF. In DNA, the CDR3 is TGTGCCAGCAGTGCCCAACTAGCGGGGGTGGATACGCAGTATTTT.

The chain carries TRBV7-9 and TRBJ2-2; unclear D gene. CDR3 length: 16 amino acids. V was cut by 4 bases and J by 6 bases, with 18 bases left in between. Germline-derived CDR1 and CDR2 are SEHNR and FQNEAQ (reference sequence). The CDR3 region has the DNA TGTGCCAGCAGCTCTACCGGGTCGCCGCCCCCCGGGGAGCTGTTTTTT. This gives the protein CASSSTGSPPPGELFF.

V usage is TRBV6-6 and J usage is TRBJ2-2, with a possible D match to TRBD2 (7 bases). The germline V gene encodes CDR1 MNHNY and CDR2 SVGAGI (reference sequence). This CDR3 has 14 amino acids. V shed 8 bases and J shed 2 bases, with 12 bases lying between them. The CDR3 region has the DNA TGTGCCAGCCAGGGGACTACTAACACCGGGGAGCTGTTTTTT. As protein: CASQGTTNTGELFF.

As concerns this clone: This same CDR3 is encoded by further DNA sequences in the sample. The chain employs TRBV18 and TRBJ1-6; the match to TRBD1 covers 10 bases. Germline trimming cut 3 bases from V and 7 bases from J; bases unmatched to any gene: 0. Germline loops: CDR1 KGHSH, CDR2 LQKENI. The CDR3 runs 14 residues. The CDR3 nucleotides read TGTGCCAGCTCACCGGGACAGGGGAATTCACCCCTCCACTTT. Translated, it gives CASSPGQGNSPLHF.

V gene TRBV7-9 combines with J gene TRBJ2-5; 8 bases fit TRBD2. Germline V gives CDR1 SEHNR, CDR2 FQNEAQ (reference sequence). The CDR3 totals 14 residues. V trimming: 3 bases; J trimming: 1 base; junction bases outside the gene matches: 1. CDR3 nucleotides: TGTGCCAGCAGCTTCGGGACTAGCCAAGAGACCCAGTACTTC. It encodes CASSFGTSQETQYF.

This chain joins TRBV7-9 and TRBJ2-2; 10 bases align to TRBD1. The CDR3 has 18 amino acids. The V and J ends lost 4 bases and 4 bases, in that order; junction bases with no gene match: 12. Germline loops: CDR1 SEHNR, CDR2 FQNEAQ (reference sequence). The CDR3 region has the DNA TGTGCCAGCAGCTCCCGACAGGGGGCGGAAGGGCGCACCGGGGAGCTGTTTTTT. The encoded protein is CASSSRQGAEGRTGELFF.

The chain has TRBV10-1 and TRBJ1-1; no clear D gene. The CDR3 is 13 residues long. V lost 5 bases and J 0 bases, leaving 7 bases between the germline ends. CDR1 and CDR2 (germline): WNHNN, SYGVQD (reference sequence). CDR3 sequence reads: CASSPRLNTEAFF. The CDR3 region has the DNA TGCGCCAGCAGTCCCCGTTTGAACACTGAAGCTTTCTTT.

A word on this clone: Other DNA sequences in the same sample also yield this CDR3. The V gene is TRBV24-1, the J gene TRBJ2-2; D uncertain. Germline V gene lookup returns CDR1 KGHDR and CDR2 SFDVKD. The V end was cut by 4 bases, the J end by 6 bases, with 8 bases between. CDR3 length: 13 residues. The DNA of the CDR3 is TGTGCCACCAGTGACTCGAGCCCCGGGGAGCTGTTTTTT. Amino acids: CATSDSSPGELFF.